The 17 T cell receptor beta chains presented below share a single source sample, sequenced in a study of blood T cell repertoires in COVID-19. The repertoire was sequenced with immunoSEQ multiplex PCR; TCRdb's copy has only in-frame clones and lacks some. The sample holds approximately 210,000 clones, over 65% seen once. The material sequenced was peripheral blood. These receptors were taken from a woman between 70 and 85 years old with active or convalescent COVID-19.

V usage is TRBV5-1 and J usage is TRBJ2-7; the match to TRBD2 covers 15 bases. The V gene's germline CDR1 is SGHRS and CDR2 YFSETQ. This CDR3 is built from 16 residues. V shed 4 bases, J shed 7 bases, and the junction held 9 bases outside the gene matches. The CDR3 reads CASSPGLAGGLGEQYF. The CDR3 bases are TGCGCCAGCAGCCCAGGACTAGCGGGAGGGTTGGGGGAGCAGTACTTC. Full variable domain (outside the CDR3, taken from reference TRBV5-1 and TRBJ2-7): KAGVTQTPRYLIKTRGQQVTLSCSPISGHRSVSWYQQTPGQGLQFLFEYFSETQRNKGNFPGRFSGRQFSNSRSEMNVSTLELGDSALYLCASSPGLAGGLGEQYFGPGTRLTVT.

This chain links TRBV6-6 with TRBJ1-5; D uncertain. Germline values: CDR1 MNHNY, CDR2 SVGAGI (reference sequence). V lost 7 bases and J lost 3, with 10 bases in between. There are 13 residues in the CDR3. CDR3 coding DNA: TGTGCCAGCACGACCCGGGACAATCAGCCCCAGCATTTT. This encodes CASTTRDNQPQHF.

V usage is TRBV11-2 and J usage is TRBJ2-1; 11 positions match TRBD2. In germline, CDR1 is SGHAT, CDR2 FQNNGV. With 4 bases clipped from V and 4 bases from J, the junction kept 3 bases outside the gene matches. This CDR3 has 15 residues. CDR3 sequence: CASSYTSGSYNEQFF. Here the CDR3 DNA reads TGTGCCAGCAGCTACACTAGCGGGAGTTACAATGAGCAGTTCTTC.

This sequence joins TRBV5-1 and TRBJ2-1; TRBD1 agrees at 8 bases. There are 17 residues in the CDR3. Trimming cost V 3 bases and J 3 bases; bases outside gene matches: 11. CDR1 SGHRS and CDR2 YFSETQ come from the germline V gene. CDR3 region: CASSWGQAPLGYNEQFF. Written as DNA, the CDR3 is TGCGCCAGCAGCTGGGGACAGGCTCCCCTTGGCTACAATGAGCAGTTCTTC.

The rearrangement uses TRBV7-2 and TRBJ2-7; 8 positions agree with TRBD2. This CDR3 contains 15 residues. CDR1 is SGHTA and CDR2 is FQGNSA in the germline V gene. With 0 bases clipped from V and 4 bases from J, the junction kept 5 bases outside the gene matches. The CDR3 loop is CASSLAGRGGYEQYF. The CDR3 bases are TGTGCCAGCAGCTTAGCGGGTCGGGGGGGTTACGAGCAGTACTTC.

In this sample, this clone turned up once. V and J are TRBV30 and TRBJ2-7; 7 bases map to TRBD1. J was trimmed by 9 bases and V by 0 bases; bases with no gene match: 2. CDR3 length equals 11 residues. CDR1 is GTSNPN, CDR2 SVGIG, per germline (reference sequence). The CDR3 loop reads CAWSVRGRQYF. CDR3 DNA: TGTGCCTGGAGTGTAAGGGGGCGGCAGTACTTC.

CDR3 amino acids: CASSFRDRYTEAFF. In nucleotides, the CDR3 is TGTGCCAGCAGCTTCCGGGACAGGTACACTGAAGCTTTCTTT. The chain carries TRBV7-9 and TRBJ1-1, with 8 bases that match TRBD1. V shed 3 bases and J 3 bases; nucleotides not matched to a gene: 3. Germline assignment: CDR1 SEHNR and CDR2 FQNEAQ (reference sequence). This CDR3 is built from 14 residues.

CDR3 nucleotides: TGTGCCAGCAGCGTAGCGGGGGGCGGGTACAATGAGCAGTTCTTC. It encodes CASSVAGGGYNEQFF. This chain joins TRBV6-6 and TRBJ2-1, with TRBD2 matching over 10 bases. The germline V gene has CDR1 MNHNY and CDR2 SVGAGI (reference sequence). The CDR3 consists of 15 residues. Germline trimming cut 6 bases from V and 4 bases from J; bases unmatched to any gene: 6.

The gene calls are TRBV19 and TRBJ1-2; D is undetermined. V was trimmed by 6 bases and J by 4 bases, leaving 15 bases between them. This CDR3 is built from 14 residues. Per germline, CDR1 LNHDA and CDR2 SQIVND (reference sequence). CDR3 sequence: CASSTQSEGYGYTF. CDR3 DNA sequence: TGTGCCAGTAGCACCCAGTCGGAGGGCTATGGCTACACCTTC.

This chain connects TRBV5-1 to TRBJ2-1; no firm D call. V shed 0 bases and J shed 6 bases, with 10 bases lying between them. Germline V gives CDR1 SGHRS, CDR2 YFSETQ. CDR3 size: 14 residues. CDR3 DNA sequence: TGCGCCAGCAGCTTGGTGCGACAACGCAATGAGCAGTTCTTC. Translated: CASSLVRQRNEQFF.

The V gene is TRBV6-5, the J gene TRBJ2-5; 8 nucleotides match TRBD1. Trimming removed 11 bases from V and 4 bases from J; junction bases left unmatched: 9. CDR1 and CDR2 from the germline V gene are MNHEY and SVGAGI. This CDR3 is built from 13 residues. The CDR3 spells CACNRGLGETQYF. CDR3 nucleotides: TGTGCCTGCAACAGGGGGTTGGGAGAGACCCAGTACTTC.

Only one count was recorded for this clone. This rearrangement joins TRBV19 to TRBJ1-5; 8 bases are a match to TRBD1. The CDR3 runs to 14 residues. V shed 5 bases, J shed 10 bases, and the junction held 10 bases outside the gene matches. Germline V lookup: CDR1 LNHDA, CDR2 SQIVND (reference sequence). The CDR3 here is CASSPRTGWEPQHF. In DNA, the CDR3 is TGTGCCAGTAGTCCCCGGACAGGGTGGGAACCCCAGCATTTT.

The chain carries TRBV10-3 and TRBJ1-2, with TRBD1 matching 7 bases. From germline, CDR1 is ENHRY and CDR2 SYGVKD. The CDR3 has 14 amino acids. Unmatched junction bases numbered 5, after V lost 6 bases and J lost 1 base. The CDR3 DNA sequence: TGTGCCATCAGCGGGGACAGCAATAACTATGGCTACACCTTC. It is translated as CAISGDSNNYGYTF.

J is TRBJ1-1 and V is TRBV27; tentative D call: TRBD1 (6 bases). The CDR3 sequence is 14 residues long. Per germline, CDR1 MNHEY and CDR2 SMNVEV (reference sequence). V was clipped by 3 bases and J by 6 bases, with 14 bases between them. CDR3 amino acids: CASSFQGWSSEAFF. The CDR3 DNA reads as TGTGCCAGCAGTTTCCAGGGGTGGTCCTCTGAAGCTTTCTTT.

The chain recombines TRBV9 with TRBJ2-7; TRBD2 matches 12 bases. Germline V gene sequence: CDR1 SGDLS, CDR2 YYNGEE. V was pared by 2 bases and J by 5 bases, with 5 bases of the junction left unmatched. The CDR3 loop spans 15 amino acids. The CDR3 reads CASSVGGLAGDEQYF. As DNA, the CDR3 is TGTGCCAGCAGCGTGGGGGGACTAGCGGGCGACGAGCAGTACTTC.

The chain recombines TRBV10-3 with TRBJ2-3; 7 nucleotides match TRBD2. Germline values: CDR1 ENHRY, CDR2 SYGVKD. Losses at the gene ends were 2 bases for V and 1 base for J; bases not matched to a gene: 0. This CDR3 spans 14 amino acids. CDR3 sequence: CAISEAGGTDTQYF. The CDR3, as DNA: TGTGCCATCAGTGAGGCGGGGGGCACAGATACGCAGTATTTT.

The CDR3 is CASRRGERGYGYTF. CDR3 sequence (DNA): TGTGCCAGCAGGAGAGGGGAGAGGGGGTATGGCTACACCTTC. The rearrangement joins TRBV6-4 to TRBJ1-2; tentatively, D is TRBD1 (6 bases). The CDR3 runs to 14 residues. V was trimmed by 6 bases and J by 5 bases, leaving 16 bases between them. Germline V gives CDR1 MRHNA, CDR2 SNTAGT.